One sample yielded the 2 T cell receptor beta chains listed below, sequenced in a study of control samples from healthy donors and cancer patients. Assay used: immunoSEQ multiplex PCR; TCRdb lists only in-frame clones, some missing. The sample carries over 45,000 clones, over 85% recorded once. The sample was PBMCs. The receptor set was obtained from a man between 40 and 49 years old with colorectal cancer.

This rearrangement joins TRBV6-1 to TRBJ1-5; D is undetermined. Between the trimmed V and J ends, which lost 8 bases and 5 bases, there was a span of 10 bases. The CDR3 extends over 12 amino acids. Germline V CDR1 and CDR2: MNHNS, SASEGT. The CDR3 region has the DNA TGTGCCAGCGAAGCGATTGATCAGCCCCAGCATTTT. It specifies CASEAIDQPQHF.

This chain uses TRBV12-3 or TRBV12-4 with TRBJ2-7; D remains ambiguous. The CDR3 consists of 11 residues. V was pared by 6 bases and J by 3 bases, with 6 bases between. CDR3 sequence reads: CASSRYYEQYF. The CDR3 DNA follows: TGTGCCAGCAGCCGTTACTACGAGCAGTACTTC.